One sample yielded the 5 T cell receptor beta chains listed below, sequenced in a study of OX40 agonist ivuxolimab in advanced cancers. Library preparation was by the immunoSEQ multiplex PCR assay. The source is immuneACCESS, and TCRdb retained only in-frame sequences with V and J called. Part of the clones is not carried over; for the studies checked, unresolved V genes explain less than half of this, and the remainder is unexplained. This sample comprises about 100,000 clones, around 91% of them detected only once. The ten top clones hold roughly 0.16% of the sample. This sample comprised CD4+ or CD8+ T cells sorted from blood, obtained in a trial of the OX40 agonist ivuxolimab. Source of these receptors: an adult with an advanced solid tumor such as melanoma, head and neck, liver or kidney cancer.

The CDR3 coding sequence is TGTGCCAGCAGCTTGGTGTACAATGAGCAGTTCTTC. Protein product: CASSLVYNEQFF. The chain has TRBV5-4 and TRBJ2-1; D unresolved. CDR3 length: 12 amino acids. Germline lookup yields CDR1 SGHNT and CDR2 YYREEE (reference sequence). V lost 0 bases, J lost 4 bases, and 2 bases lay in between.

The chain links TRBV10-3 to TRBJ1-1; maybe TRBD1 (5 bases). CDR3 length: 14 residues. Trimming left V 2 bases short and J 1 base short, with 8 bases between. Germline CDR1 is ENHRY and CDR2 is SYGVKD. The DNA for the CDR3 is TGTGCCATCAGTGAGCTCGGGGGGAACACTGAAGCTTTCTTT. The encoded protein is CAISELGGNTEAFF.

J is TRBJ1-2 and V is TRBV11-2, with D possibly TRBD1 on 6 matching bases. V lost 5 bases to trimming and J lost 3 bases, with 22 bases between them. Per the germline V gene, CDR1 is SGHAT and CDR2 is FQNNGV. The length of the CDR3 is 17 residues. CDR3 bases: TGTGCCAGCAGCCCACGGTCAGGGGTTAGGCGGGACTATGGCTACACCTTC. Its translation: CASSPRSGVRRDYGYTF.

J is TRBJ2-2 and V is TRBV29-1; D ambiguous. With 3 bases removed from V and 4 bases from J, the gap between germline ends came to 9 bases. Germline V gene data show CDR1 as SQVTM and CDR2 as ANQGSEA. This CDR3 is built from 13 residues. The CDR3 region has the DNA TGCAGCGTTGATTTCGGTTCCACCGGGGAGCTGTTTTTT. Amino acid sequence: CSVDFGSTGELFF.

This clone was seen only once. The CDR3 loop is CAPHRWAGDQPQHF. The CDR3 DNA reads as TGTGCCCCTCATAGGTGGGCAGGGGATCAGCCCCAGCATTTT. This chain joins TRBV10-3 and TRBJ1-5, with a weak D call TRBD1 (6 bases). Germline V gene lookup returns CDR1 ENHRY and CDR2 SYGVKD. V was shortened by 11 bases and J by 5 bases, with 19 bases between the two germline ends. CDR3 length: 14 amino acids.